This is a list of T cell receptor beta chains from one sample in a study of T cell responses to AZD1222 COVID-19 vaccine. The assay was immunoSEQ multiplex PCR, and TCRdb's table has in-frame clones only and misses some. The sample carries 150,000 to 200,000 clones, 90% to 95% recorded once. The specimen comprised peripheral blood, sampled 28 days after the second AZD1222 dose. Receptor source: an adult who received the AZD1222 COVID-19 vaccine. Both conserved end residues are trimmed from each CDR3. The order of the fields is CDR3 protein, V gene, CDR3 length.

ASAPGGALHNEQF	TRBV12-5	13
ASSARSRTSGPRPGENIQY	TRBV7-8	19
AHPRQGNGYT	TRBV30	10
ASSLFRTSTDTQY	TRBV5-1	13
ASSPAGVQETQY	TRBV18	12
ASSPSGDYGYT	TRBV18	11
ASSSTPSSYNEQF	TRBV27	13
ASSEGAGRDQPQH	TRBV2	13
ASSSAGQKNTEAF	TRBV28	13
ASSLRQGSSPLH	TRBV6-5	12
ASSQIGTGGFEQY	TRBV7-9	13
ASSRDRGRETQY	TRBV7-9	12
SPSDGLAGGPGTDTQY	TRBV20-1	16
ASSVQGRGSPLH	TRBV7-9	12
ASSQDRWKGRYNEQF	TRBV4-1	15
ASSLLPGGYGYT	TRBV7-2	12
ATSADRIQETQY	TRBV15	12
ATSWGLAGYNEQF	TRBV15	13
ASSDRYEAF	TRBV10-1	9
ASRVLVGGTDTQY	TRBV6-5	13
VSSLEGKNTEAF	TRBV7-9	12
AWSEPRTEAF	TRBV30	10
ASSLIRKGENTEAF	TRBV11-2	14
ASGDRGLYEQY	TRBV28	11
ASSQDGVDTQY	TRBV3-1/TRBV3-2	11
ASSSGDRALNQPQH	TRBV5-1	14
AWSRTKNQPQH	TRBV30	11
ASSHNLKLF	TRBV28	9
ASSPTGDGYT	TRBV18	10
AWSPENTDTQY	TRBV30	11
AIRGASGDYEQY	TRBV10-3	12
SASSPNEQF	TRBV20-1	9
ASSDNGIVTDTQY	TRBV2	13
ASTPAGSGVYEQY	TRBV6-2/TRBV6-3	13
ASSMPRTSGSDEQF	TRBV19	14
ASSQSSEGLGGYT	TRBV16	13
ATWMGSREGYT	TRBV28	11
ASSEKGVSPLH	TRBV6-1	11
AWSPGLAYEQY	TRBV30	11
ASSFLGQKNTEAF	TRBV13	13
ASSQDRSGRTGAFSYEQY	TRBV3-1/TRBV3-2	18
ASSPGQGGQETQY	TRBV10-1	13
ASSLDRGRGYT	TRBV11-2	11
ASSPGPPDTQY	TRBV6-2/TRBV6-3	11
ASSQDPGGLDEAF	TRBV4-2	13
ASSLPSTPILGTQY	TRBV7-3	14
ASRSTGQGPEAF	TRBV6-5	12
ASSLATGRGQPQH	TRBV27	13
ASSKDLPSD	TRBV18	9
ATTGTESYEQY	TRBV10-3	11
ASSVTQGGPANYGYT	TRBV2	15
ASSEGQGGASPQH	TRBV6-1	13
ASSKRTIPSDTQY	TRBV5-1	13
ASSANGGNQPQH	TRBV28	12